This T cell receptor (beta chain) was identified during a study of blood T cells in healthy people across ages. Points from the study as a whole: Correlation between TCR beta diversity and naive T cell percentage was strong.

Primers used in a second PCR of about 7 to 12 cycles were a sample-barcoded 5' primer and a J-beta primer mix. Every cDNA molecule bore a tag from a template-switch adaptor containing 12 random nucleotides. One entry per CDR3 protein, called by TCRdb with MiXCR from the 5' RACE reads. The sample shows under 2 million distinct CDR3 sequences, 30% to 40% of them seen only once. This clonotype was seen only a few times. Its target is not known. CDR3 size: 15 residues. The germline gives CDR1 SGHVS, CDR2 FQNEAQ. The V and J ends lost 5 bases and 2 bases respectively, with 14 bases between them. V usage is TRBV7-8 and J usage is TRBJ2-3; a weak D match, TRBD2 (6 bases). Sequencing was performed on blood. This TCR derives from a woman under 40 in good health. CDR3 in DNA: TGTGCCAGCAGCCCTTCGACGGGACTCACAGATACGCAGTATTTT. This sequence encodes CASSPSTGLTDTQYF.